The clone carrying this T cell receptor beta chain occurred once. One end of the junction fails to match germline, which may point to a read error. The sample holds other DNA sequences that translate to the same CDR3. This entry is derived from a study of shared clonotypes between healthy human individuals. The deep-level immunoSEQ assay was used. In the authors' methods: With immunoSEQ giving junction-only sequences and no quality scores, filtering differed. The method was immunoSEQ multiplex PCR; TCRdb's version includes in-frame clones alone and lacks a portion of them. V and J calls and clone size are as listed in that table; D and trimming were resolved from the DNA. The sample lists 90,000 to 100,000 clones; over 40% were seen once. There are 13 residues in the CDR3. Looked up from germline, CDR1 is ENHRY and CDR2 is SYGVKD.

This rearrangement joins TRBV10-3 to TRBJ2-7; possible D gene TRBD1, 6 bases. This TCR was sampled from a middle-aged woman in good health. Some clones in this sample may be carry-over from other donors' samples. Sequencing was performed on PBMCs. The DNA of the CDR3 is TGTGCCATCAGTGAGACAGGGCTATACGAACAGTACTTC. As protein: CAISETGLYEQYF.